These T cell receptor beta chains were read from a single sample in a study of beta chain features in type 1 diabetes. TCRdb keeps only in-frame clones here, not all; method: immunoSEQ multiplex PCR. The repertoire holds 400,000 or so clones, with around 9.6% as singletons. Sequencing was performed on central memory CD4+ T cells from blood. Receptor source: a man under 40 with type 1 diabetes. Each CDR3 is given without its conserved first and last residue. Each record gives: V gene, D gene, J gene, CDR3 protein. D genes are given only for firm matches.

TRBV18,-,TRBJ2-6,ASSPVSGDGAGANVLT
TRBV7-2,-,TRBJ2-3,ASSMASTDTQY
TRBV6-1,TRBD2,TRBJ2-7,ASSRGLAGVYEQY
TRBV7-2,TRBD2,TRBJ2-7,ASSLASGSSYEQY
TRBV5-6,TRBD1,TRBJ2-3,ASSERQGARTQY
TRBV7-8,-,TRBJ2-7,ASSLSRTYEQY
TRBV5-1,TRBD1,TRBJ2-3,ASSGGQGSGDTQY
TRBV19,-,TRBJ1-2,ASSTTYGYT
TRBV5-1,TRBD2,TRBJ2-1,ASTPTGTSGNNEQF
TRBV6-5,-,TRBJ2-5,ASSFEGRETQY
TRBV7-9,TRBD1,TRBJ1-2,ASSWAGQAYGYT
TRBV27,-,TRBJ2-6,ASSSLQGSGANVLT
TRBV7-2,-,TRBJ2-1,ASSDRGGLYNEQF
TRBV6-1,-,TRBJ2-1,ASAEDSSMSGEQF
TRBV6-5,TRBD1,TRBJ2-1,ASSYIQGRNEQF